The 27 T cell receptor beta chains listed next were all sequenced from one sample in a study of T cell responses to AZD1222 COVID-19 vaccine. The data were produced by immunoSEQ multiplex PCR, yet TCRdb's version contains in-frame clones alone and is incomplete. The sample has around 90,000 clones; 80% to 90% are singletons. Sequences were derived from peripheral blood, sampled on day 0 of AZD1222 vaccination. The source is an adult in good health.

J is TRBJ2-3 and V is TRBV7-3, with 11 bases identical to TRBD2. Germline V gives CDR1 SGHTA, CDR2 FQGTGA. This CDR3 is built from 17 residues. The V and J ends lost 5 bases and 2 bases, in that order; junction bases with no gene match: 9. In DNA form, the CDR3 reads TGTGCCAGCAGCCGAGGCCCTAGCGGGAGGTCCACAGATACGCAGTATTTT. This codes for CASSRGPSGRSTDTQYF.

The J gene is TRBJ2-3, the V gene TRBV29-1; 7 positions agree with TRBD2. The CDR3 contains 15 residues. Germline-derived CDR1 and CDR2 are SQVTM and ANQGSEA. V lost 0 bases to trimming and J lost 4 bases; unmatched junction nucleotides: 7. CDR3 sequence (DNA): TGCAGCGTTGAAGATCGGGGACGGGGGGCAGATACGCAGTATTTT. Protein: CSVEDRGRGADTQYF.

Only one count was recorded for this clone. The gene calls are TRBV7-2 and TRBJ2-1, with 7 bases fitting TRBD2. V was pared by 5 bases and J by 3 bases, with 7 bases of the junction left unmatched. In germline, CDR1 is SGHTA, CDR2 FQGNSA. The length of the CDR3 is 15 residues. The CDR3 DNA reads as TGTGCCAGCAGCCGCGGGGAGGGGTTCTACAATGAGCAGTTCTTC. It codes for CASSRGEGFYNEQFF.

This clone was picked up a small number of times. V usage is TRBV15 and J usage is TRBJ1-6; D is possibly TRBD1 (5 bases). The V end was cut by 0 bases, the J end by 9 bases, with 15 bases between. Germline V CDR1 and CDR2: LNHNV, YYDKDF (reference sequence). CDR3 length: 16 amino acids. The CDR3 is CATSRDGAWGGSPLHF. The CDR3 DNA is TGTGCCACCAGCAGAGATGGAGCATGGGGGGGTTCACCCCTCCACTTT.

The J gene is TRBJ1-5, the V gene TRBV12-3 or TRBV12-4; D is perhaps TRBD1 (5 bases). V dropped 2 bases and J dropped 7 bases, with 9 bases sitting between them. CDR3 size: 13 residues. The CDR3 reads CASSLSGRQPQHF. The CDR3 nucleotides read TGTGCCAGCAGTTTATCAGGGAGGCAGCCCCAGCATTTT.

J is TRBJ2-3 and V is TRBV11-3; D unclear. The CDR3 sequence is 14 residues long. CDR1 and CDR2 from the germline V gene are SGHNT and YENEEA. Trimming cost V 4 bases and J 3 bases, with 11 bases left between them. CDR3 sequence reads: CASSSQRLTDTQYF. CDR3 sequence (DNA): TGTGCCAGCAGCTCCCAAAGACTTACAGATACGCAGTATTTT.

The gene calls are TRBV5-1 and TRBJ2-5; 7 bases match TRBD2. CDR1 and CDR2 from the germline V gene are SGHRS and YFSETQ. V lost 4 bases, J lost 5 bases, and 2 bases stayed unmatched. The length of the CDR3 is 12 residues. The CDR3 bases are TGCGCCAGCAGCGCGGGGGAGGAGACCCAGTACTTC. Amino acid sequence: CASSAGEETQYF.

The rearrangement links TRBV6-5 to TRBJ2-5; 10 bases align to TRBD2. Germline CDR1 reads MNHEY; CDR2 reads SVGAGI. This CDR3 is 16 amino acids long. Trimming at V came to 6 bases and at J to 7 bases, leaving 14 bases not matched to a gene. The CDR3 loop is CASSYDPSGGAGTQYF. The DNA of the CDR3 is TGTGCCAGCAGCTACGATCCCAGCGGGGGGGCGGGGACCCAGTACTTC.

V gene TRBV10-2 combines with J gene TRBJ2-5; D not certain. V was clipped by 4 bases and J by 5 bases, with 11 bases between them. This CDR3 spans 13 amino acids. Germline CDR1 WSHSY, CDR2 SAAADI. The CDR3: CASSAAARETQYF. In nucleotides, the CDR3 is TGCGCCAGCAGTGCGGCAGCGAGGGAGACCCAGTACTTC.

The rearrangement uses TRBV27 and TRBJ2-5, with D unclear. In germline, CDR1 is MNHEY, CDR2 SMNVEV (reference sequence). This CDR3 is built from 13 residues. Between the trimmed V and J ends, which lost 5 bases and 0 bases, there was a span of 7 bases. CDR3 residues: CASSPGYQETQYF. In nucleotides, the CDR3 is TGTGCCAGCAGTCCAGGTTACCAAGAGACCCAGTACTTC.

The genes are TRBV4-3 and TRBJ1-2; 9 bases are a match to TRBD1. Germline values: CDR1 LGHNA, CDR2 YSLEER. The CDR3 length is 13 residues. The junction had 6 bases not matched to a gene; V was cut back by 2 bases and J by 11 bases. The CDR3 spells CASSQKTGGSYTF. The CDR3 DNA follows: TGCGCCAGCAGCCAAAAGACAGGGGGTTCTTACACCTTC.

The genes are TRBV5-4 and TRBJ1-2; D not certain. CDR3 length: 11 amino acids. V was trimmed by 2 bases and J by 7 bases, leaving 6 bases between them. Germline V gives CDR1 SGHNT, CDR2 YYREEE (reference sequence). The CDR3 DNA reads as TGTGCCAGCAGCTTACGAGGTGGCTACACCTTC. The encoded protein is CASSLRGGYTF.

This chain links TRBV6-5 with TRBJ2-1; D gene uncertain. Germline V CDR1 and CDR2: MNHEY, SVGAGI. The CDR3 is 15 amino acids. V was trimmed by 4 bases and J by 2 bases, leaving 12 bases between them. CDR3 sequence (DNA): TGTGCCAGCAGTTCTGGACCACCCCCCTACAATGAGCAGTTCTTC. It is translated as CASSSGPPPYNEQFF.

The V call is TRBV11-3, the J call TRBJ2-1; 9 bases align to TRBD2. Per germline, CDR1 SGHNT and CDR2 YENEEA. Losses at the gene ends were 1 base for V and 5 bases for J; bases not matched to a gene: 3. This CDR3 is 15 amino acids long. CDR3 bases: TGTGCCAGCAGCTTAGGGCTAGCGGGGAACAATGAGCAGTTCTTC. Residues: CASSLGLAGNNEQFF.

The chain combines TRBV19 with TRBJ1-1, with 8 bases lining up with TRBD1. V gave up 7 bases and J gave up 3 bases; unmatched junction bases: 10. Germline V gene data show CDR1 as LNHDA and CDR2 as SQIVND (reference sequence). The CDR3 extends over 15 amino acids. In nucleotides, the CDR3 is TGTGCCAGTACCCCCAGGACAGGGTTTGACACTGAAGCTTTCTTT. It translates to CASTPRTGFDTEAFF.

This chain links TRBV5-6 with TRBJ1-4; D is undetermined. There are 15 residues in the CDR3. V lost 3 bases to trimming and J lost 8 bases, with 17 bases between them. The germline V gene encodes CDR1 SGHDT and CDR2 YYEEEE. This CDR3 is CASSSAGLAEEKLFF. The CDR3 DNA follows: TGTGCCAGCAGCTCCGCCGGTCTGGCGGAGGAAAAACTGTTTTTT.

This clone was found once. The rearrangement links TRBV6-2 or TRBV6-3 to TRBJ2-1, with TRBD2 identical over 12 bases. Germline-derived CDR1 and CDR2 are MNHEY and SVGEGT. V trimming: 4 bases; J trimming: 7 bases; junction bases outside the gene matches: 8. This CDR3 comprises 16 residues. The CDR3 DNA sequence: TGTGCCAGCAGTTGGCTAGCGGGAGGGCCGGGGAATGAGCAGTTCTTC. It specifies CASSWLAGGPGNEQFF.

The genes are TRBV4-1 and TRBJ1-6; unclear D gene. CDR1 and CDR2 (germline): MGHRA, YSYEKL. The CDR3 covers 15 residues. The germline V and J ends were trimmed by 1 base and 9 bases, with 13 bases remaining between them. The CDR3 DNA sequence: TGCGCCAGCAGCCAAGGAATAGGCGTAGGTTCACCCCTCCACTTT. Protein sequence: CASSQGIGVGSPLHF.

The gene calls are TRBV19 and TRBJ1-1; 7 bases line up with TRBD1. The germline V gene encodes CDR1 LNHDA and CDR2 SQIVND (reference sequence). J was trimmed by 0 bases and V by 5 bases; bases with no gene match: 6. CDR3 length equals 15 residues. CDR3 sequence (DNA): TGTGCCAGTAGTGTCCAGGGGGAGCTGAACACTGAAGCTTTCTTT. Encoded protein: CASSVQGELNTEAFF.

The V gene is TRBV18, the J gene TRBJ1-5, with a weak D call TRBD1 (6 bases). Germline CDR1 is KGHSH and CDR2 is LQKENI. The CDR3 contains 14 residues. Trimming stripped 8 bases from V and 1 base from J, with 12 bases between. CDR3 coding DNA: TGTGCCAGCGCCCCAGGGGAGAGCAATCAGCCCCAGCATTTT. The encoded protein is CASAPGESNQPQHF. The whole variable domain, filled in from reference TRBV18 and TRBJ1-5, reads NAGVMQNPRHLVRRRGQEARLRCSPMKGHSHVYWYRQLPEEGLKFMVYLQKENIIDESGMPKERFSAEFPKEGPSILRIQQVVRGDSAAYFCASAPGESNQPQHFGDGTRLSIL.

The genes are TRBV7-2 and TRBJ2-7; possible D gene TRBD1, 5 bases. In germline, CDR1 is SGHTA, CDR2 FQGNSA. The CDR3 runs to 11 residues. Trimming cost V 5 bases and J 4 bases, with 6 bases left between them. The CDR3 bases are TGTGCCAGCAGCGACAGTTACGAGCAGTACTTC. Its translation: CASSDSYEQYF.

The J gene is TRBJ1-1, the V gene TRBV30, with D unresolved. The germline V gene has CDR1 GTSNPN and CDR2 SVGIG (reference sequence). This CDR3 contains 13 residues. The V end was cut by 0 bases, the J end by 1 base, with 6 bases between. CDR3 loop: CAWSVLENTEAFF. The CDR3 DNA follows: TGTGCCTGGAGTGTACTGGAGAACACTGAAGCTTTCTTT.

J is TRBJ1-4 and V is TRBV9; 9 nucleotides match TRBD1. Germline CDR1 is SGDLS and CDR2 is YYNGEE. CDR3 length: 17 residues. V dropped 4 bases and J dropped 8; count of bases not matched to a gene: 15. The CDR3 DNA is TGTGCCAGCAGCCCTGGGGACAGGGTCCTCGGGGGGGAAAAACTGTTTTTT. Translating gives CASSPGDRVLGGEKLFF.

The V gene is TRBV7-2, the J gene TRBJ1-3, with D unresolved. Germline V gene sequence: CDR1 SGHTA, CDR2 FQGNSA. Trimming removed 0 bases from V and 0 bases from J, with 3 bases in between. The CDR3 totals 14 residues. This chain's CDR3 is CASSLANSGNTIYF. CDR3 in DNA: TGTGCCAGCAGCTTAGCAAACTCTGGAAACACCATATATTTT.

The genes are TRBV6-6 and TRBJ1-2, with D unclear. V lost 0 bases to trimming and J lost 8 bases, with 7 bases between them. Germline CDR1 MNHNY, CDR2 SVGAGI (reference sequence). The CDR3 is 12 amino acids. CDR3 coding DNA: TGTGCCAGCAGTTACTCCGGGAACGGCTACACCTTC. Translating it yields CASSYSGNGYTF.

This chain links TRBV24-1 with TRBJ1-5; TRBD1 might be the D (5 bases). CDR1 is KGHDR and CDR2 is SFDVKD in the germline V gene. The CDR3 spans 14 residues. Trimming took off 6 bases at V and 7 bases at J, with 15 bases between the two ends. The CDR3 is CATSRSGFEQPQHF. The CDR3 coding sequence is TGTGCCACCAGTCGGTCAGGGTTTGAGCAGCCCCAGCATTTT.

The chain carries TRBV30 and TRBJ1-5; D is uncertain. V was trimmed by 4 bases and J by 4 bases, leaving 11 bases between them. CDR1 GTSNPN and CDR2 SVGIG come from the germline V gene (reference sequence). The CDR3 runs to 13 residues. The CDR3 here is CAWTPGFNQPQHF. The CDR3 nucleotides read TGTGCCTGGACCCCGGGGTTTAATCAGCCCCAGCATTTT. Full variable domain (rest looked up from reference TRBV30 and TRBJ1-5): SQTIHQWPATLVQPVGSPLSLECTVEGTSNPNLYWYRQAAGRGLQLLFYSVGIGQISSEVPQNLSASRPQDRQFILSSKKLLLSDSGFYLCAWTPGFNQPQHFGDGTRLSIL.